Following are 21 T cell receptor beta chains from one sample sequenced in a study of shared clonotypes between healthy human individuals. Assay: immunoSEQ multiplex PCR; the TCRdb copy retains only in-frame clones and omits some. The sample lists millions of clones, about 95% occurring once. Positively selected for CCR7, the CD45RO-negative cells used as naive CD8 cells excluded terminally differentiated effector memory CD45RA+ cells. Sample: naive CD8+ T cells sorted from blood. The receptors come from a young man in good health.

This chain joins TRBV21-1 and TRBJ2-7. TRBV21-1 is noted as a pseudogene. The CDR3 loop spans 16 amino acids. CDR3 nucleotide sequence: TGTGCCAGCAGCAAAGGCCCTATCGGTAACACCTACGAGCAGTACTTC. It translates to CASSKGPIGNTYEQYF.

V usage is TRBV27 and J usage is TRBJ2-7; 8 nucleotides align to TRBD1. The CDR3 is 16 amino acids. In germline, CDR1 is MNHEY, CDR2 SMNVEV (reference sequence). V lost 2 bases and J lost 2; bases outside the gene matches: 8. The CDR3 loop is CASSLRGQVLAYEQYF. In DNA, the CDR3 is TGTGCCAGCAGTTTACGGGGACAGGTATTGGCCTACGAGCAGTACTTC.

The genes are TRBV9 and TRBJ1-6; D gene ambiguous. The CDR3 is 12 residues long. Per the germline V gene, CDR1 is SGDLS and CDR2 is YYNGEE. The V end lost 6 bases, the J end lost 12 bases, and 13 bases lay between the germline ends. CDR3 DNA: TGTGCCAGCACCGATGAGCAAAGACCCCTCCACTTT. As protein: CASTDEQRPLHF. The full variable domain, its missing parts supplied by reference TRBV9 and TRBJ1-6, is DSGVTQTPKHLITATGQRVTLRCSPRSGDLSVYWYQQSLDQGLQFLIQYYNGEERAKGNILERFSAQQFPDLHSELNLSSLELGDSALYFCASTDEQRPLHFGNGTRLTVT.

The chain recombines TRBV4-3 with TRBJ2-3, with D perhaps matching TRBD2 (5 bases). CDR3 length: 18 residues. Germline V gene data show CDR1 as LGHNA and CDR2 as YSLEER. Trimming took 1 base from V and 6 from J, leaving 23 bases between them. In DNA form, the CDR3 reads TGCGCCAGCAGCCAAGTAGCATTCAGCGGTAAAAAGGCGGATACGCAGTATTTT. Its protein is CASSQVAFSGKKADTQYF.

This chain joins TRBV7-9 and TRBJ2-1, with a weak D call TRBD2 (5 bases). Germline V lookup: CDR1 SEHNR, CDR2 FQNEAQ (reference sequence). The CDR3 has 13 amino acids. V gave up 6 bases and J gave up 6 bases, with 12 bases separating them. The CDR3 DNA reads as TGTGCCAGCAGACCTCTAGCACCCAATGAGCAGTTCTTC. Protein product: CASRPLAPNEQFF. Variable domain in full (rest from reference TRBV7-9 and TRBJ2-1): DTGVSQNPRHKITKRGQNVTFRCDPISEHNRLYWYRQTLGQGPEFLTYFQNEAQLEKSRLLSDRFSAERPKGSFSTLEIQRTEQGDSAMYLCASRPLAPNEQFFGPGTRLTVL.

The chain joins TRBV5-6 to TRBJ2-3, with D uncertain. The ends were cut back, 4 bases at V and 5 bases at J, with 11 bases in the middle. Germline CDR1 and CDR2: SGHDT and YYEEEE. The CDR3 totals 13 residues. In nucleotides, the CDR3 is TGTGCCAGCAGCCCACGGGTGGAAGATACGCAGTATTTT. Residues: CASSPRVEDTQYF.

The chain employs TRBV6-5 and TRBJ2-1; D perhaps matches TRBD1 (7 bases). The CDR3 spans 14 residues. Germline V gene data show CDR1 as MNHEY and CDR2 as SVGAGI. V lost 6 bases to trimming and J lost 7 bases, with 16 bases between them. CDR3 bases: TGTGCCAGCAGCCCCGACAGGGAGGATAATGAGCAGTTCTTC. The encoded protein is CASSPDREDNEQFF.

The chain recombines TRBV27 with TRBJ2-7; weak D call: TRBD2 (6 bases). CDR3 length: 14 residues. The V gene lost 3 bases and the J gene lost 6 bases, with 15 bases spanning the gap. Looked up from germline, CDR1 is MNHEY and CDR2 is SMNVEV (reference sequence). The CDR3 is CASSFGAGSSEQYF. DNA for the CDR3: TGTGCCAGCAGTTTTGGGGCGGGGTCTTCCGAGCAGTACTTC.

This chain uses TRBV27 with TRBJ1-2; D gene ambiguous. V was shortened by 5 bases and J by 4 bases, with 11 bases between the two germline ends. Germline loops: CDR1 MNHEY, CDR2 SMNVEV (reference sequence). This CDR3 comprises 13 residues. CDR3 residues: CASSPSGGYGYTF. Written as DNA, the CDR3 is TGTGCCAGCAGTCCATCCGGAGGCTATGGCTACACCTTC.

This chain connects TRBV6-1 to TRBJ1-5; possibly TRBD1 for D (5 bases). The V end lost 3 bases, the J end lost 8 bases, and 17 bases lay between the germline ends. From germline, CDR1 is MNHNS and CDR2 SASEGT. CDR3 length equals 15 residues. CDR3 in amino acids: CASSEDTLSMEPQHF. For the CDR3, the DNA is TGTGCCAGCAGTGAGGACACGTTAAGTATGGAGCCCCAGCATTTT.

This clone was detected only a few times. CDR3 nucleotides: TGCAGTGCAGCGGGGGGCCACGAGCAGTACTTC. This encodes CSAAGGHEQYF. This chain links TRBV20-1 with TRBJ2-7, with 9 positions matching TRBD2. This CDR3 comprises 11 residues. CDR1 is DFQATT and CDR2 is SNEGSKA in the germline V gene (reference sequence). The V gene end was trimmed by 6 bases and the J gene end by 5 bases; junction bases not matched to a gene: 2.

The rearrangement links TRBV28 to TRBJ1-2, with 10 nucleotides matching TRBD1. V trimming: 5 bases; J trimming: 4 bases; junction bases outside the gene matches: 10. The CDR3 loop spans 16 amino acids. Germline V gene sequence: CDR1 MDHEN, CDR2 SYDVKM. The CDR3 DNA sequence: TGTGCCAGCAGTCTGACAGGGGGCGATTCCAGCTATGGCTACACCTTC. It specifies CASSLTGGDSSYGYTF.

V is TRBV5-5 and J is TRBJ2-7; D remains unclear. Germline V gene sequence: CDR1 SGHKS, CDR2 YYEKEE (reference sequence). V gave up 0 bases and J gave up 3 bases, with 13 bases separating them. CDR3 size: 15 residues. Written as DNA, the CDR3 is TGTGCCAGCAGCTTGGCCGGGCCCCGTCTCTACGAGCAGTACTTC. Translation gives CASSLAGPRLYEQYF. Combining the CDR3 with reference TRBV5-5 and TRBJ2-7 gives the whole variable domain DAGVTQSPTHLIKTRGQQVTLRCSPISGHKSVSWYQQVLGQGPQFIFQYYEKEERGRGNFPDRFSARQFPNYSSELNVNALLLGDSALYLCASSLAGPRLYEQYFGPGTRLTVT.

The chain has TRBV27 and TRBJ2-3, with D tentatively TRBD1 (6 bases). The CDR3 runs to 13 residues. Germline CDR1 is MNHEY and CDR2 is SMNVEV (reference sequence). Trimming removed 4 bases at V and 7 bases at J, with 12 bases between. Here the CDR3 DNA reads TGTGCCAGCAGTTACGGACAGTACTATACGCAGTATTTT. Translation gives CASSYGQYYTQYF.

The chain combines TRBV4-1 with TRBJ2-7; D is undetermined. Trimming shortened V by 0 bases and J by 2 bases, and 11 bases separated the two germline ends. The CDR3 length is 15 residues. CDR1 is MGHRA, CDR2 YSYEKL, per germline. CDR3 in amino acids: CASSQEGSATYEQYF. The CDR3, as DNA: TGCGCCAGCAGCCAAGAAGGGTCCGCCACCTACGAGCAGTACTTC.

This chain links TRBV7-2 with TRBJ1-4; the D gene is possibly TRBD1 (6 bases). This CDR3 has 14 residues. V was trimmed by 4 bases and J by 6 bases, leaving 12 bases between them. CDR1 and CDR2 from the germline V gene are SGHTA and FQGNSA. CDR3 in DNA: TGTGCCAGCAGCTCTGAGGGGGGCTATGAAAAACTGTTTTTT. This translates into CASSSEGGYEKLFF. Variable domain in full (rest from reference TRBV7-2 and TRBJ1-4): GAGVSQSPSNKVTEKGKDVELRCDPISGHTALYWYRQSLGQGLEFLIYFQGNSAPDKSGLPSDRFSAERTGGSVSTLTIQRTQQEDSAVYLCASSSEGGYEKLFFGSGTQLSVL.

The chain is built from TRBV5-1 and TRBJ1-2, with D possibly being TRBD1 (6 bases). From germline, CDR1 is SGHRS and CDR2 YFSETQ. This CDR3 has 14 residues. Trimming removed 0 bases at V and 8 bases at J, with 14 bases between. The CDR3 loop is CASSLAVGGEGYTF. Here the CDR3 DNA reads TGCGCCAGCAGCTTGGCCGTTGGGGGCGAAGGCTACACCTTC.

The V gene is TRBV9, the J gene TRBJ2-1; D is unclear. The ends were cut back, 3 bases at V and 10 bases at J, with 14 bases in the middle. CDR1 and CDR2 (germline): SGDLS, YYNGEE. The CDR3 spans 13 residues. As DNA, the CDR3 is TGTGCCAGCAGCGGTGGACGATCATGGGAGCAGTTCTTC. This gives the protein CASSGGRSWEQFF.

This clone has just a few counts. The chain joins TRBV7-9 to TRBJ1-3; D is uncertain. Germline CDR1 reads SEHNR; CDR2 reads FQNEAQ (reference sequence). The CDR3 runs 15 residues. With 5 bases removed from V and 0 bases from J, the gap between germline ends came to 11 bases. CDR3 region: CASSGSADSGNTIYF. In DNA, the CDR3 is TGTGCCAGCAGCGGTAGTGCAGACTCTGGAAACACCATATATTTT.

The chain carries TRBV2 and TRBJ2-1; the match to TRBD2 covers 7 bases. The V segment lost 4 bases and the J segment 0 bases; nucleotides outside the gene matches: 6. Looked up from germline, CDR1 is SNHLY and CDR2 is FYNNEI. The CDR3 is made up of 16 amino acids. The CDR3 DNA follows: TGTGCCAGCAGTGGGGGGACTAAGAGCTCCTACAATGAGCAGTTCTTC. This translates into CASSGGTKSSYNEQFF.

This clone was observed a single time. The chain combines TRBV28 with TRBJ1-2, with a possible D match to TRBD1 (5 bases). Germline CDR1 MDHEN, CDR2 SYDVKM. The CDR3 is 16 residues long. The ends were cut back, 0 bases at V and 0 bases at J, with 11 bases in the middle. CDR3 nucleotides: TGTGCCAGCAGTTTATGGACCGAGGGGACTAACTATGGCTACACCTTC. It encodes CASSLWTEGTNYGYTF.